These 30 T cell receptor beta chains share one sample of origin, sequenced in a study of blood T cell repertoires in COVID-19. The data were produced by immunoSEQ multiplex PCR, yet TCRdb's version contains in-frame clones alone and is incomplete. Seen here are under 150,000 clones, less than 80% observed once, and the top ten hold 3.5% to 5%. Sequenced input: peripheral blood. These receptors were obtained from a woman at least 80 years old with active or convalescent COVID-19.

The chain employs TRBV28 and TRBJ2-7; D gene uncertain. Trimming stripped 7 bases from V and 1 base from J, with 20 bases between. The germline gives CDR1 MDHEN, CDR2 SYDVKM. CDR3 length: 16 residues. CDR3 sequence: CASNEIGEAQSYEQYF. CDR3 nucleotides: TGTGCCAGCAATGAAATCGGAGAAGCACAATCCTACGAGCAGTACTTC. Based on the CDR3 plus reference TRBV28 and TRBJ2-7, the full variable domain is DVKVTQSSRYLVKRTGEKVFLECVQDMDHENMFWYRQDPGLGLRLIYFSYDVKMKEKGDIPEGYSVSREKKERFSLILESASTNQTSMYLCASNEIGEAQSYEQYFGPGTRLTVT.

This chain joins TRBV5-1 and TRBJ1-1; possible D gene TRBD1, 5 bases. Trimming removed 1 base at V and 0 bases at J, with 10 bases between. The CDR3 has 15 residues. Looked up from germline, CDR1 is SGHRS and CDR2 is YFSETQ. CDR3 protein: CASSLSGKVNTEAFF. The CDR3 DNA reads as TGCGCCAGCAGCTTGTCAGGGAAGGTGAACACTGAAGCTTTCTTT.

This clone was counted a few times. This chain uses TRBV28 with TRBJ1-2; maybe TRBD1 (6 bases). Germline CDR1 MDHEN, CDR2 SYDVKM. The ends were cut back, 6 bases at V and 3 bases at J, with 14 bases in the middle. This CDR3 is 14 amino acids long. In nucleotides, the CDR3 is TGTGCCAGCAGACCGACCGGGACACACTATGGCTACACCTTC. Its translation is CASRPTGTHYGYTF.

This chain uses TRBV24-1 with TRBJ1-5; 7 bases fit TRBD1. The CDR3 has 16 amino acids. V was pared by 0 bases and J by 6 bases, with 7 bases of the junction left unmatched. Per germline, CDR1 KGHDR and CDR2 SFDVKD. CDR3 DNA sequence: TGTGCCACCAGTGATTTGCCCGGACAGGATCTTCAGCCCCAGCATTTT. Translation gives CATSDLPGQDLQPQHF.

This rearrangement joins TRBV30 to TRBJ1-2; D gene unclear. Deletions cut 0 bases from V and 7 bases from J, with 12 bases between. Germline V lookup: CDR1 GTSNPN, CDR2 SVGIG (reference sequence). The CDR3 has 13 amino acids. CDR3 bases: TGTGCCTGGAGTGTACGGGGTGCGGGTGGCTACACCTTC. It translates to CAWSVRGAGGYTF. The whole variable domain, filled in from reference TRBV30 and TRBJ1-2, reads SQTIHQWPATLVQPVGSPLSLECTVEGTSNPNLYWYRQAAGRGLQLLFYSVGIGQISSEVPQNLSASRPQDRQFILSSKKLLLSDSGFYLCAWSVRGAGGYTFGSGTRLTVV.

The chain combines TRBV27 with TRBJ1-1; possible D gene TRBD1, 6 bases. V shed 2 bases and J shed 11 bases, with 12 bases lying between them. This CDR3 has 12 residues. Germline CDR1 reads MNHEY; CDR2 reads SMNVEV (reference sequence). CDR3 protein: CASSLLQGIAFF. The CDR3 DNA sequence: TGTGCCAGCAGTTTACTCCAGGGGATTGCTTTCTTT.

The chain is built from TRBV24-1 and TRBJ2-5; D remains ambiguous. The germline gives CDR1 KGHDR, CDR2 SFDVKD. V was cut by 1 base and J by 4 bases, with 9 bases left in between. This CDR3 has 14 residues. The DNA of the CDR3 is TGTGCCACCAGTGATTTAGAGCGCGGAGAGACCCAGTACTTC. Its translation is CATSDLERGETQYF.

This clone came up once. V and J are TRBV18 and TRBJ1-1, with unresolved D. Trimming took 5 bases from V and 0 from J, leaving 10 bases between them. The CDR3 totals 14 residues. Looked up from germline, CDR1 is KGHSH and CDR2 is LQKENI. In DNA, the CDR3 is TGTGCCAGCTCATCCAGCGAGATGAACACTGAAGCTTTCTTT. Translating gives CASSSSEMNTEAFF. The full variable domain, with the rest looked up from reference TRBV18 and TRBJ1-1, is NAGVMQNPRHLVRRRGQEARLRCSPMKGHSHVYWYRQLPEEGLKFMVYLQKENIIDESGMPKERFSAEFPKEGPSILRIQQVVRGDSAAYFCASSSSEMNTEAFFGQGTRLTVV.

The chain carries TRBV28 and TRBJ2-3; 7 nucleotides line up with TRBD1. Germline loops: CDR1 MDHEN, CDR2 SYDVKM. V was clipped by 8 bases and J by 0 bases; unmatched bases: 5. This CDR3 has 14 residues. The CDR3 nucleotides are TGTGCCAGCTTCGGGACAGCCAGCACAGATACGCAGTATTTT. It yields the protein CASFGTASTDTQYF.

This clone was found once. The rearrangement joins TRBV5-4 to TRBJ2-7; D not certain. Trimming took 0 bases from V and 3 from J, leaving 4 bases between them. Germline V gives CDR1 SGHNT, CDR2 YYREEE (reference sequence). This CDR3 is built from 12 residues. The CDR3 spells CASSLGGYEQYF. The CDR3, as DNA: TGTGCCAGCAGCTTGGGAGGCTACGAGCAGTACTTC. The variable domain in full, with the rest retrieved from reference TRBV5-4 and TRBJ2-7, is ETGVTQSPTHLIKTRGQQVTLRCSSQSGHNTVSWYQQALGQGPQFIFQYYREEENGRGNFPPRFSGLQFPNYSSELNVNALELDDSALYLCASSLGGYEQYFGPGTRLTVT.

The chain couples TRBV6-5 to TRBJ1-5; no firm D call. The CDR3 length is 12 residues. Germline lookup yields CDR1 MNHEY and CDR2 SVGAGI. V lost 8 bases and J lost 0, with 5 bases in between. This CDR3 reads CASRNSNQPQHF. The CDR3 region has the DNA TGTGCCAGCCGTAATAGCAATCAGCCCCAGCATTTT.

The chain employs TRBV12-3 or TRBV12-4 and TRBJ1-1; D uncertain. V was trimmed by 5 bases and J by 8 bases, leaving 9 bases between them. This CDR3 comprises 11 residues. CDR3 DNA sequence: TGTGCCAGCAGTAGCTCTCGAGAAGCTTTCTTT. Protein: CASSSSREAFF.

The J gene is TRBJ2-6, the V gene TRBV5-4; D uncertain. The germline V gene encodes CDR1 SGHNT and CDR2 YYREEE (reference sequence). CDR3 length: 16 amino acids. With 4 bases removed from V and 4 bases from J, the gap between germline ends came to 15 bases. CDR3 in DNA: TGTGCCAGCAGCCCCGGTGGCCTGAGGGGGGCCAACGTCCTGACTTTC. Its translation is CASSPGGLRGANVLTF.

This chain links TRBV30 with TRBJ1-5; no firm D call. Germline CDR1 and CDR2: GTSNPN and SVGIG (reference sequence). This CDR3 region has 14 residues. Trimming pared 3 bases from V and 1 base from J, leaving 10 bases between. CDR3 nucleotides: TGTGCCTGGAGAGGTGGGAGCAGCAATCAGCCCCAGCATTTT. Its translation: CAWRGGSSNQPQHF.

This clone was observed a few times. The chain joins TRBV29-1 to TRBJ2-3; TRBD1 might be the D (5 bases). Germline V CDR1 and CDR2: SQVTM, ANQGSEA. V lost 7 bases and J lost 7, with 12 bases in between. The CDR3 contains 11 residues. The CDR3 DNA reads as TGCAGCGCTCAGGACACCCATACGCAGTATTTT. It yields the protein CSAQDTHTQYF.

The V and J genes are TRBV30 and TRBJ2-3; no reliable D call. The CDR3 is 12 amino acids. Germline loops: CDR1 GTSNPN, CDR2 SVGIG (reference sequence). The ends were cut back, 5 bases at V and 0 bases at J, with 6 bases in the middle. This CDR3 reads CAWERSTDTQYF. DNA for the CDR3: TGTGCCTGGGAACGGAGCACAGATACGCAGTATTTT.

The V and J genes are TRBV10-1 and TRBJ1-1, with 7 bases matching TRBD1. From germline, CDR1 is WNHNN and CDR2 SYGVQD (reference sequence). The length of the CDR3 is 14 residues. Unmatched junction bases numbered 5, after V lost 4 bases and J lost 3 bases. The CDR3 loop is CASSAGTEYTEAFF. The CDR3 nucleotides are TGCGCCAGCAGTGCCGGGACAGAGTACACTGAAGCTTTCTTT.

The rearrangement joins TRBV7-9 to TRBJ1-2; 9 bases agree with TRBD1. Trimming cost V 8 bases and J 4 bases; bases outside gene matches: 11. The CDR3 extends over 15 amino acids. Germline assignment: CDR1 SEHNR and CDR2 FQNEAQ (reference sequence). The CDR3 here is CASGTLSTGGYGYTF. For the CDR3, the DNA is TGTGCCAGCGGAACTCTTTCGACAGGGGGCTATGGCTACACCTTC. Based on the CDR3 plus reference TRBV7-9 and TRBJ1-2, the full variable domain is DTGVSQNPRHKITKRGQNVTFRCDPISEHNRLYWYRQTLGQGPEFLTYFQNEAQLEKSRLLSDRFSAERPKGSFSTLEIQRTEQGDSAMYLCASGTLSTGGYGYTFGSGTRLTVV.

V usage is TRBV19 and J usage is TRBJ2-5; no reliable D call. Germline-derived CDR1 and CDR2 are LNHDA and SQIVND (reference sequence). The CDR3 is made up of 14 amino acids. The V gene lost 3 bases and the J gene lost 5 bases, with 13 bases spanning the gap. The CDR3 reads CASSISLGSETQYF. CDR3 sequence (DNA): TGTGCCAGTAGTATTAGTCTGGGCTCGGAGACCCAGTACTTC.

This chain connects TRBV19 to TRBJ2-3, with 9 bases aligning to TRBD2. Trimming cost V 7 bases and J 4 bases; bases outside gene matches: 9. Germline CDR1 LNHDA, CDR2 SQIVND (reference sequence). The CDR3 extends over 15 amino acids. The DNA for the CDR3 is TGTGCCAGTACCCCCGGGACTAGCTTTTCAGATACGCAGTATTTT. Translation: CASTPGTSFSDTQYF.

This clone was found once. This chain connects TRBV5-3 to TRBJ1-2, with 8 bases aligning to TRBD1. TRBV5-3 qualifies as an ORF whose function is uncertain. The CDR3 spans 17 residues. J lost 6 bases, V lost 5 bases, and 18 bases had no gene match. The CDR3 bases are TGTGCCAGAAGTCATCGGACAGGGATAACTTTTTTCCATGGCTACACCTTC. It codes for CARSHRTGITFFHGYTF.

The chain combines TRBV27 with TRBJ1-6; 7 bases match TRBD1. The V segment lost 5 bases and the J segment 6 bases; nucleotides outside the gene matches: 7. The germline V gene has CDR1 MNHEY and CDR2 SMNVEV (reference sequence). CDR3 length: 15 residues. CDR3 coding DNA: TGTGCCAGCAGTCCGTGGGACAGCCGTAATTCACCCCTCCACTTT. Amino acid sequence: CASSPWDSRNSPLHF.

The chain has TRBV7-3 and TRBJ2-5; TRBD2 might be the D (6 bases). In germline, CDR1 is SGHTA, CDR2 FQGTGA. The CDR3 has 14 residues. Trimming cost V 2 bases and J 5 bases, with 12 bases left between them. The CDR3 DNA sequence: TGTGCCAGCAGCTTAGGCGTCGGGGGTGAGACCCAGTACTTC. Amino acid sequence: CASSLGVGGETQYF.

The chain links TRBV21-1 to TRBJ1-1; TRBD1, the table's D call, was not compared with the DNA. TRBV21-1 is a recognized pseudogene. There are 17 residues in the CDR3. The CDR3 DNA follows: TGTGCCAGCAGCAGGTGGCGCGATAATGGGCGTAGCACTGAAGCTTTCTTT. It specifies CASSRWRDNGRSTEAFF.

This chain connects TRBV3-1 (or the pseudogene TRBV3-2) to TRBJ1-2; no definite D call. Trimming pared 4 bases from V and 4 bases from J, leaving 10 bases between. The CDR3 is made up of 13 amino acids. Looked up from germline, CDR1 is LGHDT and CDR2 is YNNKEL (reference sequence). The CDR3 reads CASSRREAYGYTF. CDR3 in DNA: TGTGCCAGCAGCCGAAGGGAGGCCTATGGCTACACCTTC.

J is TRBJ1-3 and V is TRBV3-1 (or the pseudogene TRBV3-2); D is undetermined. With 5 bases removed from V and 0 bases from J, the gap between germline ends came to 8 bases. Germline CDR1 LGHDT, CDR2 YNNKEL (reference sequence). The CDR3 is 14 amino acids. CDR3 DNA sequence: TGTGCCAGCAGCTTTCGGAGCTCTGGAAACACCATATATTTT. Its protein product is CASSFRSSGNTIYF.

This clone was observed a handful of times. The chain links TRBV6-5 to TRBJ2-1; D not certain. V was cut by 0 bases and J by 6 bases, with 15 bases left in between. CDR3 length: 16 residues. The germline CDR1 and CDR2 sequences are MNHEY and SVGAGI. Here the CDR3 reads CASSYSVLLTGNEQFF. The CDR3 DNA is TGTGCCAGCAGTTACTCGGTACTACTGACTGGCAATGAGCAGTTCTTC.

About this clone itself: Mismatch with germline at one junction end may stem from a read error. This rearrangement joins TRBV7-7 to TRBJ2-1; 13 bases map to TRBD2. CDR3 size: 16 residues. CDR1 and CDR2 from the germline V gene are SSHAT and FNYEAQ (reference sequence). This chain's CDR3 is CASSLRLAGGNNEQFF. CDR3 sequence (DNA): TGTGCTAGCAGCTTAAGACTAGCGGGGGGAAACAATGAGCAGTTCTTC.

The rearrangement joins TRBV6-5 to TRBJ2-1; 8 nucleotides agree with TRBD1. CDR1 is MNHEY, CDR2 SVGAGI, per germline. The CDR3 consists of 14 residues. Trimming removed 6 bases from V and 5 bases from J; junction bases left unmatched: 6. CDR3 in amino acids: CASSLDRVNNEQFF. The CDR3 nucleotides are TGTGCCAGCAGCCTGGACAGGGTCAACAATGAGCAGTTCTTC.

The sample holds many counts of this clone. The chain has TRBV11-1 and TRBJ2-1; D is undetermined. Per the germline V gene, CDR1 is SGHAT and CDR2 is FQDESV (reference sequence). The V end was cut by 5 bases, the J end by 0 bases, with 11 bases between. This CDR3 region has 15 residues. CDR3 in amino acids: CASSRDMSSYNEQFF. In nucleotides, the CDR3 is TGTGCCAGCAGCCGCGACATGAGCTCCTACAATGAGCAGTTCTTC.